The sequence of this T cell receptor beta chain was determined in a study of cytomegalovirus exposure and HLA in healthy donors. General observations from the study: Specificity for CMV antigens was confirmed in vitro for three of the CMV-associated chains. The study labeled about 160 TCR beta chains cytomegalovirus-associated.

Profiled with immunoSEQ multiplex PCR; TCRdb holds only in-frame clones, not every one. Altogether under 250,000 clones are present, roughly 91% being singletons, with the ten largest covering about 2%. A remark on this clone: The antigen is undetermined.

Germline V gene data show CDR1 as SGHNT and CDR2 as YYREEE (reference sequence). This CDR3 has 13 amino acids. Trimming shortened V by 2 bases and J by 8 bases, and 12 bases separated the two germline ends. This sequence joins TRBV5-4 and TRBJ2-3; D uncertain. The TCR originated in a woman aged 18-29 years in good health and CMV-seropositive. The sample comprised PBMCs. The CDR3 DNA reads TGTGCCAGCAGCTTTACTGCCTCGGGTACGCAGTATTTT. This encodes CASSFTASGTQYF.